Below, 23 T cell receptor beta chains from the same sample are listed, as sequenced in a study of T-cell memory formation after mild COVID-19. From the 5' RACE reads, TCRdb called clonotypes with MiXCR, one entry per CDR3 protein. This table holds some 310,000 distinct CDR3 sequences, less than 25% found once. Source material: PBMCs or a T cell subset sorted from them (not recorded which). The receptors originated from a man aged 18 to 30 who had mild COVID-19 (a few samples of this study predate the infection). Cell type and time point are not known.

This clonotype occurred a few times. The rearrangement joins TRBV4-1 to TRBJ2-4, with D maybe TRBD2 (5 bases). Between the trimmed V and J ends, which lost 0 bases and 0 bases, there was a span of 9 bases. The CDR3 covers 16 residues. The germline gives CDR1 MGHRA, CDR2 YSYEKL. This chain's CDR3 is CASSQEAGLAKNIQYF. In DNA, the CDR3 is TGCGCCAGCAGCCAAGAGGCGGGTTTAGCCAAAAACATTCAGTACTTC.

The chain has TRBV18 and TRBJ1-5, with D perhaps matching TRBD1 (5 bases). The germline gives CDR1 KGHSH, CDR2 LQKENI. The V end was cut by 5 bases, the J end by 3 bases, with 14 bases between. The CDR3 totals 15 residues. The CDR3 sequence is CASSTRDGHNQPQHF. The CDR3 DNA reads TGTGCCAGCTCAACCCGGGACGGCCACAATCAGCCCCAGCATTTT.

Only a few counts were recorded for this clonotype. This chain connects TRBV24-1 to TRBJ2-3; D gene ambiguous. The CDR3 is made up of 16 amino acids. Trimming removed 3 bases from V and 0 bases from J, with 12 bases in between. Germline CDR1 KGHDR, CDR2 SFDVKD. CDR3 coding DNA: TGTGCCACCAGTGATCCTCAGGAGAGAAGCACAGATACGCAGTATTTT. Protein: CATSDPQERSTDTQYF.

Comments on this clonotype: This may arise from a read error, as a much more abundant clone is one base away. V usage is TRBV27 and J usage is TRBJ1-5; no reliable D call. The CDR3 is made up of 13 amino acids. Germline CDR1 and CDR2: MNHEY and SMNVEV (reference sequence). The CDR3 is CASSLGVPEPQNF. The CDR3 bases are TGTGCCAGCAGTTTAGGTGTTCCAGAGCCCCAGAATTTT.

This clonotype was counted at least ten times. The chain has TRBV5-1 and TRBJ2-2, with 7 bases matching TRBD1. The CDR3 totals 15 residues. Unmatched junction bases numbered 2, after V lost 0 bases and J lost 3 bases. Per germline, CDR1 SGHRS and CDR2 YFSETQ. The CDR3 region has the DNA TGCGCCAGCAGCTTGGACCAGGGGGACACCGGGGAGCTGTTTTTT. It is translated as CASSLDQGDTGELFF.

The CDR3 is CSAPRESDTQYF. CDR3 coding DNA: TGCAGTGCACCCAGGGAAAGCGATACGCAGTATTTT. The chain recombines TRBV20-1 with TRBJ2-3, with D maybe TRBD1 (5 bases). Trimming left V 6 bases short and J 6 bases short, with 13 bases between. The CDR3 is made up of 12 amino acids. The germline CDR1 and CDR2 sequences are DFQATT and SNEGSKA (reference sequence).

CDR3 bases: TGTGCCAGCTCACCAGGGGACCCGACCCTGGGTGAGCAGTTCTTC. This gives the protein CASSPGDPTLGEQFF. The chain recombines TRBV18 with TRBJ2-1; D could derive from TRBD1 or TRBD2 (5 bases each). Trimming stripped 2 bases from V and 9 bases from J, with 17 bases between. The germline V gene has CDR1 KGHSH and CDR2 LQKENI. The CDR3 is made up of 15 amino acids.

The chain recombines TRBV28 with TRBJ2-3; 9 positions match TRBD2. V lost 8 bases, J lost 5 bases, and 8 bases stayed unmatched. The CDR3 sequence is 14 residues long. CDR1 MDHEN and CDR2 SYDVKM come from the germline V gene. The CDR3 spells CASGKREVGDTQYF. For the CDR3, the DNA is TGTGCCAGCGGGAAGCGGGAGGTAGGAGATACGCAGTATTTT.

This clonotype showed up just a few times. The chain employs TRBV7-3 and TRBJ1-1; perhaps TRBD1 as D (6 bases). V was shortened by 5 bases and J by 3 bases, with 13 bases between the two germline ends. The CDR3 totals 14 residues. The germline V gene has CDR1 SGHTA and CDR2 FQGTGA. DNA for the CDR3: TGTGCCAGCAGCCATGGGGGGGGGCACACTGAAGCTTTCTTT. Protein sequence: CASSHGGGHTEAFF.

This chain connects TRBV5-1 to TRBJ2-7; D remains unclear. This CDR3 is built from 14 residues. Per the germline V gene, CDR1 is SGHRS and CDR2 is YFSETQ. The V and J ends lost 0 bases and 2 bases respectively, with 9 bases between them. The CDR3: CASSLEGRTYEQYV. CDR3 nucleotides: TGCGCCAGCAGCTTGGAGGGTAGGACCTACGAGCAGTACGTC.

The chain joins TRBV18 to TRBJ1-5; D is perhaps TRBD1 (5 bases). V gave up 6 bases and J gave up 13 bases, with 13 bases separating them. The germline gives CDR1 KGHSH, CDR2 LQKENI. This CDR3 has 11 amino acids. This CDR3 is CASSRGERQHF. In nucleotides, the CDR3 is TGTGCCAGCTCCCGGGGGGAGCGACAGCATTTT.

J is TRBJ2-7 and V is TRBV6-2 or TRBV6-3, with D possibly matching TRBD1 (5 bases). The CDR3 runs 14 residues. The germline V gene has CDR1 MNHEY and CDR2 SVGEGT. V shed 2 bases and J shed 0 bases, with 8 bases lying between them. The CDR3 here is CASSYGHYSYEQYF. CDR3 in DNA: TGTGCCAGCAGTTACGGACATTACTCCTACGAGCAGTACTTC.

The gene calls are TRBV19 and TRBJ2-7; a weak D match, TRBD1 (5 bases). Germline lookup yields CDR1 LNHDA and CDR2 SQIVND (reference sequence). Trimming pared 9 bases from V and 2 bases from J, leaving 11 bases between. CDR3 size: 12 residues. This CDR3 reads CAREDRAYEQYV. The CDR3 region has the DNA TGTGCCAGAGAAGACAGAGCCTACGAGCAGTACGTC.

This clonotype appeared a few times. The chain recombines TRBV20-1 with TRBJ2-1; D ambiguous. The CDR3 runs to 13 residues. V was pared by 3 bases and J by 4 bases, with 10 bases between. The V gene's germline CDR1 is DFQATT and CDR2 SNEGSKA (reference sequence). The DNA of the CDR3 is TGCAGTGCTAGGTCTCGGAATTACAATGAGCAGTTCTTC. Encoded protein: CSARSRNYNEQFF.

In its sample, this clonotype was seen many times. This chain joins TRBV4-1 and TRBJ2-1, with a tentative D call TRBD1 (5 bases). The V gene lost 9 bases and the J gene lost 0 bases, with 18 bases spanning the gap. Germline V gives CDR1 MGHRA, CDR2 YSYEKL. The CDR3 extends over 16 amino acids. This chain's CDR3 is CASSEVGASSYNEQFF. For the CDR3, the DNA is TGCGCCAGTTCTGAGGTTGGGGCAAGCTCCTACAATGAGCAGTTCTTC.

This clonotype was seen only once. This chain links TRBV6-2 or TRBV6-3 with TRBJ2-7; D assignment may be TRBD1 or TRBD2 (5 bases each). V was clipped by 10 bases and J by 2 bases, with 15 bases between them. The CDR3 totals 13 residues. Germline-derived CDR1 and CDR2 are MNHEY and SVGEGT. The CDR3 nucleotides are TGTGCCACCTCCCGGGACCCAGCCTACGAGCAGTACTTC. Translated, it gives CATSRDPAYEQYF.

The chain combines TRBV20-1 with TRBJ2-1, with D tentatively TRBD2 (5 bases). The CDR3 is made up of 16 amino acids. V dropped 3 bases and J dropped 0 bases, with 15 bases sitting between them. Germline CDR1 and CDR2: DFQATT and SNEGSKA (reference sequence). The CDR3, as DNA: TGCAGTGCTAGGGTGGTTAGCGTGAGCTCCTACAATGAGCAGTTCTTC. Translated, it gives CSARVVSVSSYNEQFF.

The sample holds a few counts of this clonotype. The chain carries TRBV5-1 and TRBJ2-3, with 11 bases aligning to TRBD2. The germline V gene has CDR1 SGHRS and CDR2 YFSETQ. The CDR3 totals 17 residues. J lost 0 bases, V lost 0 bases, and 3 bases had no gene match. As DNA, the CDR3 is TGCGCCAGCAGCTTGGGACTAGCGGGGAGGAGCACAGATACGCAGTATTTT. It codes for CASSLGLAGRSTDTQYF.

A few counts support this clonotype. The rearrangement joins TRBV7-2 to TRBJ2-3, with TRBD2 identical over 12 bases. This CDR3 spans 16 amino acids. CDR1 SGHTA and CDR2 FQGNSA come from the germline V gene. Trimming removed 5 bases from V and 4 bases from J; junction bases left unmatched: 7. As DNA, the CDR3 is TGTGCCAGCAGCGACACTAGCGGGGGGAGCGCAGATACGCAGTATTTT. Its translation: CASSDTSGGSADTQYF.

The table lists this clonotype with a few counts. V usage is TRBV7-2 and J usage is TRBJ2-2; possibly TRBD1 for D (6 bases). Germline CDR1 and CDR2: SGHTA and FQGNSA. The CDR3 contains 15 residues. The V end was cut by 5 bases, the J end by 0 bases, with 10 bases between. The chain's CDR3 is CASSDRIANTGELFF. The CDR3 region has the DNA TGTGCCAGCAGCGACAGGATTGCGAACACCGGGGAGCTGTTTTTT.

The V and J genes are TRBV7-9 and TRBJ2-3; a weak D match, TRBD1 (6 bases). V was cut by 7 bases and J by 3 bases, with 14 bases left in between. The V gene's germline CDR1 is SEHNR and CDR2 FQNEAQ (reference sequence). CDR3 length: 14 amino acids. The CDR3 loop is CASTQAGATDTQYF. CDR3 coding DNA: TGTGCCAGCACTCAGGCAGGGGCAACAGATACGCAGTATTTT.

This clonotype was detected a few times. The chain recombines TRBV29-1 with TRBJ2-5; possible D gene TRBD1, 8 bases. The germline gives CDR1 SQVTM, CDR2 ANQGSEA. V lost 7 bases, J lost 2 bases, and 17 bases lay in between. The CDR3 contains 14 residues. The CDR3 sequence: CSAATGGGQETQYF. The CDR3 bases are TGCAGCGCAGCCACAGGGGGAGGGCAAGAGACCCAGTACTTC. The whole variable domain, filled in from reference TRBV29-1 and TRBJ2-5, reads SAVISQKPSRDICQRGTSLTIQCQVDSQVTMMFWYRQQPGQSLTLIATANQGSEATYESGFVIDKFPISRPNLTFSTLTVSNMSPEDSSIYLCSAATGGGQETQYFGPGTRLLVL.

This clonotype was observed a single time. This chain connects TRBV4-1 to TRBJ1-5; 7 bases fit TRBD1. The CDR3 is 15 residues long. V dropped 3 bases and J dropped 4; count of bases not matched to a gene: 6. Germline CDR1 MGHRA, CDR2 YSYEKL. The CDR3 DNA follows: TGCGCCAGCAGCCAGTGGGACAGTGAAAATCAGCCCCAGCATTTT. Its translation is CASSQWDSENQPQHF.